The clone carrying this T cell receptor beta chain was seen a handful of times. The data were taken from a study of blood T cells in healthy people across ages. CDR1 and CDR2 (germline): MDHEN, SYDVKM. V shed 3 bases, J shed 7 bases, and the junction held 9 bases outside the gene matches. This CDR3 comprises 16 residues. Primed by a sample-barcoded 5' primer and a J-beta primer mix, a second PCR proceeded for about 7 to 11 cycles. From the 5' RACE reads, TCRdb called clonotypes with MiXCR, one entry per CDR3 protein. Seen here are about 640,000 distinct CDR3 sequences, about 28% observed once, and the top ten hold 15% to 19%.

The TCR sequence derives from a woman of 80 years or more in good health. The sequenced material came from blood. This chain uses TRBV28 with TRBJ2-1, with TRBD2 matching over 10 bases. The CDR3 region has the DNA TGTGCCAGCAGTTTTCCGGGACTAGCGAGGGGTAATGAGCAGTTCTTC. Its protein product is CASSFPGLARGNEQFF.